These 19 T cell receptor beta chains were sequenced from one sample in a study of shared T cell receptors in the human thymus (dated by TCRdb to the early 2020s). Receptors were amplified or captured by the immunoSEQ multiplex PCR assay. The clones in this table, taken by TCRdb from immuneACCESS, are in-frame only. Not every clone is retained; where verified, under half of the shortfall comes from an unresolved V gene, and the cause of the rest is unknown. The sample includes some 700,000 clones, with 88% observed a single time. Over 0.008% of the sample rests with the top ten. These sequences were also reported in another study, on human thymus T cells.

The sequenced material came from thymocytes. These TCRs come from a boy in the first two years of life with a congenital heart defect. Donor details come from another sample of the same person, matched by shared clones.

V usage is TRBV4-2 and J usage is TRBJ2-3, with 10 bases fitting TRBD1. This CDR3 spans 18 amino acids. The V gene end was trimmed by 5 bases and the J gene end by 0 bases; junction bases not matched to a gene: 11. In germline, CDR1 is LGHNA, CDR2 YNFKEQ. CDR3 region: CASSSPGQGCDSTDTQYF. The DNA of the CDR3 is TGTGCCAGCAGCTCACCGGGACAGGGGTGCGACAGCACAGATACGCAGTATTTT.

This clone was counted a single time. The gene calls are TRBV7-6 and TRBJ1-1; 7 bases are shared with TRBD1. In germline, CDR1 is SGHVS, CDR2 FNYEAQ. CDR3 size: 14 residues. J was trimmed by 4 bases and V by 4 bases; bases with no gene match: 6. CDR3 residues: CASSYTGVSTEAFF. The CDR3 DNA follows: TGTGCCAGCAGCTACACAGGGGTTAGCACTGAAGCTTTCTTT.

This chain joins TRBV2 and TRBJ2-3; TRBD2 agrees at 12 bases. The CDR3 extends over 20 amino acids. V shed 7 bases and J 1 base; nucleotides not matched to a gene: 18. Germline-derived CDR1 and CDR2 are SNHLY and FYNNEI. CDR3 bases: TGTGCCAGCACCGCGAGACTAGCGGGAGTCCAAGGACCTGGCACAGATACGCAGTATTTT. It encodes CASTARLAGVQGPGTDTQYF. Drawing the rest from reference TRBV2 and TRBJ2-3, the complete variable domain is EPEVTQTPSHQVTQMGQEVILRCVPISNHLYFYWYRQILGQKVEFLVSFYNNEISEKSEIFDDQFSVERPDGSNFTLKIRSTKLEDSAMYFCASTARLAGVQGPGTDTQYFGPGTRLTVL.

The chain links TRBV27 to TRBJ1-1; D remains unclear. The CDR3 has 14 amino acids. V lost 3 bases to trimming and J lost 11 bases, with 19 bases between them. Per germline, CDR1 MNHEY and CDR2 SMNVEV (reference sequence). The CDR3 loop reads CASSLLNQATGAFF. DNA for the CDR3: TGTGCCAGCAGTTTGTTAAATCAGGCGACGGGGGCTTTCTTT.

The rearrangement uses TRBV6-5 and TRBJ2-1, with D tentatively TRBD2 (6 bases). Between the trimmed V and J ends, which lost 6 bases and 5 bases, there was a span of 14 bases. CDR1 and CDR2 (germline): MNHEY, SVGAGI. CDR3 size: 14 residues. The CDR3 loop reads CASSPWGENNEQFF. The CDR3 region has the DNA TGTGCCAGCAGCCCCTGGGGGGAGAACAATGAGCAGTTCTTC.

The CDR3 protein is CASSANRGGSNQPQHF. CDR3 nucleotide sequence: TGTGCCAGCAGCGCGAACAGGGGTGGAAGCAATCAGCCCCAGCATTTT. The chain carries TRBV5-5 and TRBJ1-5; 7 nucleotides agree with TRBD1. Germline values: CDR1 SGHKS, CDR2 YYEKEE (reference sequence). The CDR3 spans 16 residues. The junction had 8 bases not matched to a gene; V was cut back by 4 bases and J by 1 base.

This clone was recorded a few times. The chain combines TRBV21-1 with TRBJ2-7; the DNA was not used to check the table's D call, TRBD2. TRBV21-1 is annotated as a pseudogene. The CDR3 consists of 16 residues. The CDR3 DNA follows: TGTGCCAGCAGCAAACTCCGCGGGGGACGTGCCTACGAGCAGTACTTC. Translation gives CASSKLRGGRAYEQYF.

The V and J genes are TRBV15 and TRBJ1-3; no clear D gene. CDR3 size: 16 residues. Germline loops: CDR1 LNHNV, CDR2 YYDKDF (reference sequence). Between the trimmed V and J ends, which lost 1 base and 0 bases, there was a span of 10 bases. The CDR3 sequence is CATSRGLPRSGNTIYF. CDR3 coding DNA: TGTGCCACCAGCAGAGGTCTTCCGCGCTCTGGAAACACCATATATTTT.

V usage is TRBV5-6 and J usage is TRBJ2-3, with D perhaps matching TRBD2 (6 bases). Germline CDR1 is SGHDT and CDR2 is YYEEEE. CDR3 length equals 16 residues. V was pared by 3 bases and J by 2 bases, with 16 bases between. CDR3 loop: CASSSFTGLNTDTQYF. CDR3 nucleotides: TGTGCCAGCAGCTCGTTCACGGGACTTAACACAGATACGCAGTATTTT.

V and J are TRBV4-1 and TRBJ2-5; 11 bases align to TRBD2. The CDR3 is made up of 19 amino acids. J gave up 1 base and V 0 bases, and 10 bases lay outside the gene matches. Per germline, CDR1 MGHRA and CDR2 YSYEKL. CDR3 sequence reads: CASSQDPGTSGLSQETQYF. In nucleotides, the CDR3 is TGCGCCAGCAGCCAAGATCCCGGGACTAGCGGTCTGTCCCAAGAGACCCAGTACTTC.

The chain couples TRBV5-4 to TRBJ2-1, with TRBD2 identical over 12 bases. From germline, CDR1 is SGHNT and CDR2 YYREEE (reference sequence). The CDR3 runs to 17 residues. V was clipped by 1 base and J by 6 bases; unmatched bases: 8. The CDR3 spells CASSLYSGLAGSNEQFF. CDR3 DNA: TGTGCCAGCAGCTTGTATTCCGGACTAGCGGGAAGCAATGAGCAGTTCTTC.

This clone was recorded a few times. The V call is TRBV2, the J call TRBJ2-5; TRBD2 agrees at 8 bases. Germline trimming cut 8 bases from V and 4 bases from J; bases unmatched to any gene: 3. In germline, CDR1 is SNHLY, CDR2 FYNNEI. CDR3 size: 12 residues. The chain's CDR3 is CASRTSPETQYF. The CDR3 DNA follows: TGTGCCAGCCGGACTAGCCCAGAGACCCAGTACTTC.

V usage is TRBV10-3 and J usage is TRBJ2-6; TRBD2 is a possible D gene (5 bases). The ends were cut back, 4 bases at V and 0 bases at J, with 16 bases in the middle. Per germline, CDR1 ENHRY and CDR2 SYGVKD. The CDR3 contains 18 residues. In DNA, the CDR3 is TGTGCCATCAGTGTTATGAGGGATTTTCTCTCTGGGGCCAACGTCCTGACTTTC. Translated, it gives CAISVMRDFLSGANVLTF.

With regard to this clone: Distinct nucleotide sequences in the sample also encode this CDR3. The chain carries TRBV11-3 and TRBJ2-7; 9 nucleotides align to TRBD1. This CDR3 is 13 amino acids long. Germline CDR1 is SGHNT and CDR2 is YENEEA. V gave up 3 bases and J gave up 3 bases; unmatched junction bases: 0. CDR3 residues: CASSLDRGYEQYF. DNA of the CDR3: TGTGCCAGCAGCTTGGACAGGGGCTACGAGCAGTACTTC.

The CDR3 nucleotides are TGTGCCAGCAGTTTCGATGCGGGACTAGCTTGGTCCGGGGAGCTGTTTTTT. Translation gives CASSFDAGLAWSGELFF. The J gene is TRBJ2-2, the V gene TRBV28; 9 bases match TRBD2. V lost 3 bases, J lost 6 bases, and 11 bases stayed unmatched. The CDR3 has 17 amino acids. Looked up from germline, CDR1 is MDHEN and CDR2 is SYDVKM.

The rearrangement uses TRBV14 and TRBJ1-4; a possible D gene is TRBD1 (5 bases). In germline, CDR1 is SGHDN, CDR2 FVKESK. Trimming took off 4 bases at V and 4 bases at J, with 10 bases between the two ends. The length of the CDR3 is 14 residues. The CDR3 DNA reads TGTGCCAGCAGCCCCGGACACCATAATGAAAAACTGTTTTTT. This translates into CASSPGHHNEKLFF.

This chain's CDR3 is CAWSSGAGPNEQFF. CDR3 nucleotide sequence: TGTGCCTGGAGTTCGGGAGCGGGACCCAATGAGCAGTTCTTC. This rearrangement joins TRBV30 to TRBJ2-1, with 7 bases identical to TRBD2. The CDR3 is 14 amino acids. Germline CDR1 GTSNPN, CDR2 SVGIG (reference sequence). Trimming removed 2 bases from V and 6 bases from J; junction bases left unmatched: 7. Complete variable domain (other parts from reference TRBV30 and TRBJ2-1): SQTIHQWPATLVQPVGSPLSLECTVEGTSNPNLYWYRQAAGRGLQLLFYSVGIGQISSEVPQNLSASRPQDRQFILSSKKLLLSDSGFYLCAWSSGAGPNEQFFGPGTRLTVL.

The chain combines TRBV30 with TRBJ1-1; 7 bases match TRBD1. Germline V gene sequence: CDR1 GTSNPN, CDR2 SVGIG (reference sequence). The CDR3 length is 16 residues. V shed 3 bases, J shed 1 base, and the junction held 11 bases outside the gene matches. The CDR3 region has the DNA TGTGCCTGGAGGGCTTACAGGGGCTGGAGGAACACTGAAGCTTTCTTT. Residues: CAWRAYRGWRNTEAFF.

The V call is TRBV11-3, the J call TRBJ2-1, with 11 nucleotides matching TRBD2. The germline CDR1 and CDR2 sequences are SGHNT and YENEEA. The CDR3 totals 17 residues. After removal of 2 bases from V and 2 bases from J, the junction contained 5 bases not matched to a gene. Here the CDR3 DNA reads TGTGCCAGCAGCTTAACGACTAGCGGGAAGACCTACAATGAGCAGTTCTTC. It specifies CASSLTTSGKTYNEQFF.